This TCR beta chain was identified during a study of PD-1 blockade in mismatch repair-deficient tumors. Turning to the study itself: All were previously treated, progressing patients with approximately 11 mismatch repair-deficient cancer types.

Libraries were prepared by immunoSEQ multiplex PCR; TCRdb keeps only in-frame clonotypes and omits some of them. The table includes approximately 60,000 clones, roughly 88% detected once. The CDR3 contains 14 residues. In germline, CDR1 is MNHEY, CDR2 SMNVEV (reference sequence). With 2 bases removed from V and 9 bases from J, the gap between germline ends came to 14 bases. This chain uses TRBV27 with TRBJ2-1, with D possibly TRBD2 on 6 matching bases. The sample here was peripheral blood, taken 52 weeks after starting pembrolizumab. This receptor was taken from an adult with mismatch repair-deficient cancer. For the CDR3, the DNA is TGTGCCAGCAGTTTACCCCAGGGAGGCATTGAGCAGTTCTTC. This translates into CASSLPQGGIEQFF.